Listed below are T cell receptor beta chains from one sample, sequenced in a study of blood T cell repertoires in COVID-19. The method was immunoSEQ multiplex PCR; TCRdb's version includes in-frame clones alone and lacks a portion of them. The sample comprises almost 250,000 clones, roughly 90% of which are singletons, and approximately 4.2% rests with the top ten. Sequenced input: PBMCs or T cells enriched from blood (not recorded which). These receptors originate from a woman in her 30s who had recovered from COVID-19. The CDR3 runs from the conserved cysteine through the conserved F or W. D genes are given only for firm matches. Clone size appears in some rows only: once, few, many, or a class for an expanded clone.

CASSRGRSGRGSSTDTQYF	TGTGCCAGCAGCCGAGGGAGGAGCGGGAGGGGTAGTAGCACAGATACGCAGTATTTT	TRBV3-1/TRBV3-2	TRBJ2-3	TRBD2	NA
CASSHNAGGGGNEQFF	TGCGCCAGCAGCCACAACGCCGGGGGGGGCGGCAATGAGCAGTTCTTC	TRBV4-3	TRBJ2-1	TRBD2	NA
CASREGTGVYGQYF	TGTGCCAGCAGGGAGGGGACAGGGGTCTATGGGCAGTACTTC	TRBV2	TRBJ2-7	TRBD1	NA
CSVGGTGNTEAFF	TGCAGCGTTGGTGGGACAGGGAACACTGAAGCTTTCTTT	TRBV29-1	TRBJ1-1	TRBD1	NA
CAISGAEIRDIRAGELFF	TGTGCCATCAGTGGGGCCGAGATAAGGGACATTCGGGCCGGGGAGCTGTTTTTT	TRBV10-3	TRBJ2-2	NA	NA
CASRTGTGFGEKLFF	TGTGCCAGCAGAACCGGGACTGGGTTTGGCGAAAAACTGTTTTTT	TRBV2	TRBJ1-4	NA	NA
CASTKGTGESPLHF	TGTGCCAGTACTAAAGGGACAGGGGAATCACCCCTCCACTTT	TRBV19	TRBJ1-6	TRBD1	NA
CATQTGTYGYTF	TGTGCCACGCAGACAGGAACCTATGGCTACACCTTC	TRBV19	TRBJ1-2	NA	NA
CASSQGREGNQPQHF	TGTGCCAGCTCCCAGGGTAGGGAGGGCAATCAGCCCCAGCATTTT	TRBV19	TRBJ1-5	NA	many
CASRRLRSGDGYTF	TGTGCCAGCAGACGACTTCGGAGTGGAGACGGCTACACCTTC	TRBV11-2	TRBJ1-2	NA	once
CAWGGQTSNQPQHF	TGTGCCTGGGGGGGACAGACAAGCAATCAGCCCCAGCATTTT	TRBV30	TRBJ1-5	TRBD1	NA
CAISPGEISANEQFF	TGTGCCATCAGTCCCGGGGAGATCAGTGCCAATGAGCAGTTCTTC	TRBV10-3	TRBJ2-1	NA	NA
CASSRSGVGVWETQYF	TGTGCCAGCAGCCGATCCGGTGTGGGAGTCTGGGAGACCCAGTACTTC	TRBV3-1/TRBV3-2	TRBJ2-5	NA	NA
CASRDLTNTEAFF	TGTGCCAGCAGGGACTTAACGAACACTGAAGCTTTCTTT	TRBV12-3/TRBV12-4	TRBJ1-1	NA	NA
CASSPWTGRTGGYTF	TGTGCCAGTAGCCCCTGGACAGGGCGGACGGGAGGCTACACCTTC	TRBV19	TRBJ1-2	TRBD1	NA
CASSPGPGVGYTF	TGTGCCAGCAGCCCCGGCCCGGGGGTCGGCTACACCTTC	TRBV28	TRBJ1-2	NA	NA
CASSLRGGYLNTEAFF	TGTGCCAGCAGTTTAAGGGGGGGATATTTAAACACTGAAGCTTTCTTT	TRBV27	TRBJ1-1	NA	NA
CASSLVGLMNTEAFF	TGTGCCAGCAGCTTGGTAGGACTCATGAACACTGAAGCTTTCTTT	TRBV5-4	TRBJ1-1	NA	NA
CASSAPGTGGGEQYF	TGTGCCAGCAGTGCGCCCGGGACAGGGGGCGGCGAGCAGTACTTC	TRBV28	TRBJ2-7	TRBD1	NA
CASSSLGESTF	TGTGCCAGCAGTTCCTTAGGGGAATCCACCTTC	TRBV2	TRBJ1-2	NA	NA
CASSSRGGALEAFF	TGTGCCAGCAGCTCACGCGGGGGGGCTCTTGAAGCTTTCTTT	TRBV7-2	TRBJ1-1	NA	NA
CASSGGTGGKMATGNTIYF	TGTGCCAGCAGCGGGGGGACAGGGGGCAAGATGGCAACTGGAAACACCATATATTTT	TRBV9	TRBJ1-3	TRBD1	NA
CASSFDRQGAYEQYF	TGTGCCAGCAGCTTTGACCGACAGGGGGCCTACGAGCAGTACTTC	TRBV7-2	TRBJ2-7	TRBD1	NA
CSVSRVGGAYEQYF	TGCAGCGTCAGCCGCGTCGGAGGGGCCTACGAGCAGTACTTC	TRBV29-1	TRBJ2-7	NA	few
CASSTLQTTSGASYEQYF	TGTGCCAGCAGTACCCTCCAGACTACTAGCGGGGCCTCCTACGAGCAGTACTTC	TRBV28	TRBJ2-7	TRBD2	NA
CASSDAGSYGYTF	TGTGCCAGCAGTGACGCCGGGTCCTATGGCTACACCTTC	TRBV6-2/TRBV6-3	TRBJ1-2	NA	few
CSVPGFRYGYTF	TGCAGCGTTCCAGGCTTTCGCTATGGCTACACCTTC	TRBV29-1	TRBJ1-2	NA	NA
CASSLAGDTNYGYTF	TGTGCCAGCAGCTTAGCCGGGGATACGAACTATGGCTACACCTTC	TRBV11-2	TRBJ1-2	NA	NA
CASRSWTSGRTGELFF	TGTGCCAGCAGGTCGTGGACTAGCGGGAGGACCGGGGAGCTGTTTTTT	TRBV7-8	TRBJ2-2	TRBD2	NA
CASSFPSSGTYTDTQYF	TGTGCCAGCAGTTTTCCGTCGTCCGGGACTTACACAGATACGCAGTATTTT	TRBV28	TRBJ2-3	NA	NA
CATSQPTGGPNEKLFF	TGTGCCACCAGTCAACCTACAGGGGGCCCAAATGAAAAACTGTTTTTT	TRBV15	TRBJ1-4	TRBD1	NA